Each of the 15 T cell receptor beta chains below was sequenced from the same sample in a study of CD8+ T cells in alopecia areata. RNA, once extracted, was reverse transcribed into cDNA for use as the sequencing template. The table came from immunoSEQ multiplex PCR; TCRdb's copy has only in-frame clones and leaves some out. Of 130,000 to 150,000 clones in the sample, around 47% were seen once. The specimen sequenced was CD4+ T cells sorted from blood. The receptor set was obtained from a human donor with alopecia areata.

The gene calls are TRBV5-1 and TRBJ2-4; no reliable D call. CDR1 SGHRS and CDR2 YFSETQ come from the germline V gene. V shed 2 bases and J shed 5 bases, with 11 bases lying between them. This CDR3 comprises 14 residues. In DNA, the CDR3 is TGCGCCAGCAGCTTAACGGAGTGGGAAAACATTCAGTACTTC. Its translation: CASSLTEWENIQYF.

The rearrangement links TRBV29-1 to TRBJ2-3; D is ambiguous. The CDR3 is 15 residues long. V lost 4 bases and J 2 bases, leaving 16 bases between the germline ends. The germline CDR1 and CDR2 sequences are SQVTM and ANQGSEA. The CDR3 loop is CSVGEGRRNTDTQYF. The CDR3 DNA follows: TGCAGCGTTGGAGAAGGACGGCGAAACACAGATACGCAGTATTTT.

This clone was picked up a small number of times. Here the CDR3 reads CASSRTPAYEQYF. DNA of the CDR3: TGTGCCAGCAGCCGGACCCCCGCCTACGAGCAGTACTTC. The V call is TRBV6-5, the J call TRBJ2-7; D call uncertain. Trimming left V 6 bases short and J 2 bases short, with 11 bases between. The CDR3 has 13 amino acids. Looked up from germline, CDR1 is MNHEY and CDR2 is SVGAGI.

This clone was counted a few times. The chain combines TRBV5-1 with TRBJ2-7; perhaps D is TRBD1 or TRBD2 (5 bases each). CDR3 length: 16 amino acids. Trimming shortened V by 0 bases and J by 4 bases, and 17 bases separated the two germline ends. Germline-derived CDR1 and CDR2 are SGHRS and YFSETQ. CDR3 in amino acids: CASSLGPRDQVYEQYF. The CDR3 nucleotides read TGCGCCAGCAGCTTGGGACCCCGGGACCAGGTGTACGAGCAGTACTTC.

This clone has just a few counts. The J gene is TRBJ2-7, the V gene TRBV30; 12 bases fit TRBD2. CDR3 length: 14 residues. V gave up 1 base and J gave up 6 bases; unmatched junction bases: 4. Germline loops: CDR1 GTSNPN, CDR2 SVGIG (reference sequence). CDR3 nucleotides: TGTGCCTGGAGTGGACTAGCGGGAGTAGTCGAGCAGTACTTC. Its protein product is CAWSGLAGVVEQYF.

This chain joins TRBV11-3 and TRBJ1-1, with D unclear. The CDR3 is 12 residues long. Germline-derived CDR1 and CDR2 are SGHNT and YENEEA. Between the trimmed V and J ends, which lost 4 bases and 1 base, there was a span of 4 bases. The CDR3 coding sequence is TGTGCCAGCAGCTACCAGAACACTGAAGCTTTCTTT. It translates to CASSYQNTEAFF.

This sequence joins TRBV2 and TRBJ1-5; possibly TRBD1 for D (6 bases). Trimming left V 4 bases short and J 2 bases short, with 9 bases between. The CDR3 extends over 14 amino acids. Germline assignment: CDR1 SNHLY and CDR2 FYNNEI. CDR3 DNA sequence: TGTGCCAGCAGTGGCTGGACAGGCAATCAGCCCCAGCATTTT. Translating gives CASSGWTGNQPQHF.

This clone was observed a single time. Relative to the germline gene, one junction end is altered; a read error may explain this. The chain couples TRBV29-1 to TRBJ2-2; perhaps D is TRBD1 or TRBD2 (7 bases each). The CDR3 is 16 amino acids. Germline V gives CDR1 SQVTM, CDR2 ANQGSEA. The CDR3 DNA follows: TGCAGCGTAGAAGGGAGGGGACAGAGGAACACCGGGGAGCTGTTTTTT. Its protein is CSVEGRGQRNTGELFF.

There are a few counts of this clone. CDR3 nucleotides: TGTGCCATCAGCGAGCTAGCAGAACGATCGGATACGCAGTATTTT. This translates into CAISELAERSDTQYF. The chain carries TRBV10-3 and TRBJ2-3, with D perhaps TRBD2 (5 bases). CDR1 is ENHRY, CDR2 SYGVKD, per germline. There are 15 residues in the CDR3. The ends were cut back, 6 bases at V and 6 bases at J, with 19 bases in the middle.

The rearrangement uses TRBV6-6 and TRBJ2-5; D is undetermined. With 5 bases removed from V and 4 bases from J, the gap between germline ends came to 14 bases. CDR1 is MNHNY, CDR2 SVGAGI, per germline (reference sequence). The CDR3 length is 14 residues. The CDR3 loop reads CASSRNYGAETQYF. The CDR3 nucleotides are TGTGCCAGCAGTCGCAATTATGGTGCAGAGACCCAGTACTTC.

CDR3 region: CASSLELAGAEQYF. The CDR3 coding sequence is TGTGCCAGCAGCTTAGAACTAGCGGGAGCCGAGCAGTACTTC. V gene TRBV11-2 combines with J gene TRBJ2-7; TRBD2 agrees at 11 bases. CDR3 size: 14 residues. V trimming: 0 bases; J trimming: 6 bases; junction bases outside the gene matches: 1. Germline-derived CDR1 and CDR2 are SGHAT and FQNNGV.

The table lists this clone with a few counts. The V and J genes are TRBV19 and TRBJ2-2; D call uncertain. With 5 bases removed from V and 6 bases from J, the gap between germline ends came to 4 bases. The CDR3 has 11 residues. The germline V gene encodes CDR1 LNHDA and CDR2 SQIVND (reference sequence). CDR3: CASSSAGELFF. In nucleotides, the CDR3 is TGTGCCAGTAGTTCCGCCGGGGAGCTGTTTTTT.

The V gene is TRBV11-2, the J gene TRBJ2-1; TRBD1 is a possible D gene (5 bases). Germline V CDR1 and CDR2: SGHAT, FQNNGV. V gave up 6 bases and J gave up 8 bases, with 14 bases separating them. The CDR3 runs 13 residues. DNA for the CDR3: TGTGCCAGCAGTCAATCTCTAGGGGATGAGCAGTTCTTC. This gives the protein CASSQSLGDEQFF. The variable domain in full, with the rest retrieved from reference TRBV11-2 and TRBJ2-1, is EAGVAQSPRYKIIEKRQSVAFWCNPISGHATLYWYQQILGQGPKLLIQFQNNGVVDDSQLPKDRFSAERLKGVDSTLKIQPAKLEDSAVYLCASSQSLGDEQFFGPGTRLTVL.

CDR3 bases: TGCAGCGTGGTTAGCGGGAGCCCTAGCACAGATACGCAGTATTTT. Translated, it gives CSVVSGSPSTDTQYF. The V gene is TRBV29-1, the J gene TRBJ2-3, with 9 bases aligning to TRBD2. Germline V lookup: CDR1 SQVTM, CDR2 ANQGSEA. Trimming took 6 bases from V and 0 from J; bases not matched to a gene: 7. The length of the CDR3 is 15 residues.

The CDR3 spells CASSFEGATVSNEKLFF. DNA of the CDR3: TGTGCCAGCAGCTTCGAGGGGGCGACTGTGTCTAATGAAAAACTGTTTTTT. The chain recombines TRBV7-2 with TRBJ1-4, with 7 bases identical to TRBD1. The V segment lost 3 bases and the J segment 3 bases; nucleotides outside the gene matches: 10. CDR1 and CDR2 (germline): SGHTA, FQGNSA. There are 17 residues in the CDR3.